The TCR beta chain under discussion was sequenced for a study of T cell repertoires in cytomegalovirus infection. The CDR3 sequence is 15 residues long. Trimming took 4 bases from V and 3 from J; bases not matched to a gene: 8. Germline V gene data show CDR1 as SGDLS and CDR2 as YYNGEE. TCRdb reprocessed the reads with MiXCR, giving one entry per CDR3 protein. The sample gives around 440,000 distinct CDR3 sequences, about 11% of which show up once; about 10% is in the top ten. This clonotype was observed at least ten times. The source material was PBMCs. V is TRBV9 and J is TRBJ1-2, with 8 positions matching TRBD1. The receptor was derived from a human donor in good health (CMV status not recorded). Some clones in this sample may be carry-over from other donors' samples. The CDR3 nucleotides are TGTGCCAGCAGCTCTGGGACAGGAGGAGACTATGGCTACACCTTC. Its translation is CASSSGTGGDYGYTF.